This TCR beta chain came from a study of cytomegalovirus exposure and HLA in healthy donors. General study points: Later analysis identified 16,000 or so TCR beta sequences associated with HLA alleles, using a false discovery rate threshold of 0.05.

The PCR was carried out with 60 Vbeta primers and 13 Jbeta primers. Libraries were prepared by immunoSEQ multiplex PCR; TCRdb keeps only in-frame clonotypes and omits some of them. The table includes 130,000 to 150,000 clones, less than 85% detected once. The CDR3 is 12 residues long. From germline, CDR1 is SNHLY and CDR2 FYNNEI. Deletions cut 3 bases from V and 6 bases from J, with 6 bases between. On this clone itself: The antigen is not known.

The genes are TRBV2 and TRBJ1-3; D ambiguous. The sample taken for sequencing was PBMCs. This TCR derives from a man between 18 and 29 years old in good health and CMV-seropositive. CDR3 coding DNA: TGTGCCAGCAGTGAGAGGGAAAACACCATATATTTT. Amino acids: CASSERENTIYF.